This T cell receptor (beta chain) comes out of a study of circulating tumor DNA in untreated peripheral T-cell lymphoma. The tumor tissue sample was taken at baseline before any treatment. Germline CDR1 MNHGY, CDR2 SAAAGT. The length of the CDR3 is 14 residues. Trimming pared 6 bases from V and 3 bases from J, leaving 14 bases between. Profiling relied on immunoSEQ multiplex PCR, and the TCRdb table lists in-frame clones only, not all of them. The sample carries more than 5,500 clones, approximately 75% recorded once. This TCR was recovered from a human donor with peripheral T-cell lymphoma. The chain combines TRBV6-8 with TRBJ2-5, with no clear D. Sequencing input: tumor tissue. CDR3 region: CASSEQSSKETQYF. The CDR3 DNA is TGTGCCAGCAGCGAACAGAGTAGTAAAGAGACCCAGTACTTC.